A single TCR beta chain is shown here with its context. What it binds is not known. Patients were aged 18 to 65, had disease duration under 2 months, and had newly diagnosed hyperthyroidism. The sample is drawn from a study of T cells in Graves' hyperthyroidism and ophthalmopathy. Study-level background: Pretreatment peripheral blood was obtained at initial diagnosis.

V lost 6 bases to trimming and J lost 0 bases, with 23 bases between them. The CDR3 sequence is 18 residues long. The germline V gene encodes CDR1 SNHLY and CDR2 FYNNEI. TCR beta CDR3 sequences were amplified from RNA transcripts. An initial round of RT-PCR targeting the TCR CDR3 relied on the HTBI primer set. MiXCR, run by TCRdb on the multiplex PCR reads, gives a single entry per CDR3 protein. The data contain about 680,000 distinct CDR3 sequences, just over 35% of them seen just once; the ten biggest clones take up roughly 31%. Study results and caveats: A 13 V-J model separated ophthalmopathy from stable hyperthyroidism. Most clonotypes that expanded in the thyroid above 0.001 also showed up in blood.

The source is a woman aged 35 to 49 with Graves' hyperthyroidism. The chain is built from TRBV2 and TRBJ1-2; D is undetermined. Sequencing was performed on blood. The DNA for the CDR3 is TGTGCCAGCAGGGCTAAGACATTTCAGGCCTTAGCTAACTATGGCTACACCTTC. The encoded protein is CASRAKTFQALANYGYTF.